The clone carrying this T cell receptor beta chain was seen repeatedly, ten times or more. Antigen: not known. This CDR3 has 12 residues. Trimming shortened V by 5 bases and J by 5 bases, and 12 bases separated the two germline ends. The germline gives CDR1 DFQATT, CDR2 SNEGSKA (reference sequence). The sample originates from a study of CD8 T cells in ankylosing spondylitis. Study results and limitations: Disease-linked clones were reportedly significantly enriched in matched ankylosing spondylitis synovial fluid. Blood from ankylosing spondylitis patients appeared to carry a characteristic roughly eight-variant TCR beta motif.

Via MiXCR, TCRdb re-called the 5' RACE reads, giving one row per CDR3 protein. Among 100,000 to 150,000 distinct CDR3 sequences listed, roughly a tenth were seen once. Sequenced sample: blood, either unsorted or a sorted T cell fraction (not recorded which). This chain links TRBV20-1 with TRBJ2-5; D unresolved. The receptor's source is a male donor with ankylosing spondylitis or in good health (not recorded which). The CDR3 DNA reads as TGCAGTGCTCCGCAACGGTTCGAGACCCAGTACTTC. It translates to CSAPQRFETQYF.